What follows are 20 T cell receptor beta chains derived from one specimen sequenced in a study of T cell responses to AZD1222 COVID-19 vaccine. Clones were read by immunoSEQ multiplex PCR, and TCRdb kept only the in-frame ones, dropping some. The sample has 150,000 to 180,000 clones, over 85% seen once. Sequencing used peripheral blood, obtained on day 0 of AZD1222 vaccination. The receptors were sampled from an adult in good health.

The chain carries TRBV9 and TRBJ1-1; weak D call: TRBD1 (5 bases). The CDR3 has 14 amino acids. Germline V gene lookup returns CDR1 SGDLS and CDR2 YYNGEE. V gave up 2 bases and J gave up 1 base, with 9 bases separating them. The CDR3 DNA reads TGTGCCAGCAGCGTGGCGACAGCGAACACTGAAGCTTTCTTT. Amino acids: CASSVATANTEAFF. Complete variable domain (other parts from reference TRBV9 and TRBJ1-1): DSGVTQTPKHLITATGQRVTLRCSPRSGDLSVYWYQQSLDQGLQFLIQYYNGEERAKGNILERFSAQQFPDLHSELNLSSLELGDSALYFCASSVATANTEAFFGQGTRLTVV.

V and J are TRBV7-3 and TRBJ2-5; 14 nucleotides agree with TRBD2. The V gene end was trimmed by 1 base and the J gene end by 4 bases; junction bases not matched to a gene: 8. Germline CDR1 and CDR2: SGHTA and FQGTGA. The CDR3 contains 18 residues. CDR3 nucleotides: TGTGCCAGCAGCTTAAGGGGACTAGCGGGGGTAAACGGAGAGACCCAGTACTTC. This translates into CASSLRGLAGVNGETQYF.

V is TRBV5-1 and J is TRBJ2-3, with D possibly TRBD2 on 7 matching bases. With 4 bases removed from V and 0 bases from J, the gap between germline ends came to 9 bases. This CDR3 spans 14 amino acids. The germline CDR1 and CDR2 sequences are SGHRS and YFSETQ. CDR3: CASSAGASTDTQYF. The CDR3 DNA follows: TGCGCCAGCAGCGCGGGGGCTAGCACAGATACGCAGTATTTT.

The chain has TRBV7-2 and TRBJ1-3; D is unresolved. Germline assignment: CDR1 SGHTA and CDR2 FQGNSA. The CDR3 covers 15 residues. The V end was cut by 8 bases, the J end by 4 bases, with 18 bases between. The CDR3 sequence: CASGDQSRAGNTIYF. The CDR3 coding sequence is TGTGCCAGCGGAGATCAGAGCCGGGCGGGAAACACCATATATTTT.

The CDR3 nucleotides read TGTGCCAGCCAAGCGGGACTAGATTACGAGCAGTACTTC. Amino acid sequence: CASQAGLDYEQYF. This chain joins TRBV7-9 and TRBJ2-7, with TRBD2 matching over 8 bases. Germline CDR1 SEHNR, CDR2 FQNEAQ (reference sequence). This CDR3 has 13 amino acids. J gave up 4 bases and V 8 bases, and 7 bases lay outside the gene matches. Using reference TRBV7-9 and TRBJ2-7 for the parts outside the CDR3, the full variable domain is DTGVSQNPRHKITKRGQNVTFRCDPISEHNRLYWYRQTLGQGPEFLTYFQNEAQLEKSRLLSDRFSAERPKGSFSTLEIQRTEQGDSAMYLCASQAGLDYEQYFGPGTRLTVT.

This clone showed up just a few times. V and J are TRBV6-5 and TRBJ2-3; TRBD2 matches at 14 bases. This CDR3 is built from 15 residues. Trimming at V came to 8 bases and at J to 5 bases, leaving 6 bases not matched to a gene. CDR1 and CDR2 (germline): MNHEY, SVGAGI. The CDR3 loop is CASLTSGRAGDTQYF. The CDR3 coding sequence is TGTGCCAGCTTGACTAGCGGGAGGGCCGGAGATACGCAGTATTTT.

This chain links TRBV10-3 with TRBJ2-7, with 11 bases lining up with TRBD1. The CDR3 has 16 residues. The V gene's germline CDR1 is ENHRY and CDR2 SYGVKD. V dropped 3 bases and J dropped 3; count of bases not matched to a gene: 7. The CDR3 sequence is CAISDTGTGGVYEQYF. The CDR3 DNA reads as TGTGCCATCAGTGATACCGGGACAGGGGGGGTCTACGAGCAGTACTTC.

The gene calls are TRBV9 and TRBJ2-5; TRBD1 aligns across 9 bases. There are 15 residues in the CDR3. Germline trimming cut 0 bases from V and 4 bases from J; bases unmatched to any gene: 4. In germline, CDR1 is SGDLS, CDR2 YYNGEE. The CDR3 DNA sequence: TGTGCCAGCAGCGTAGTGGGACAGGGAGGAGAGACCCAGTACTTC. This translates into CASSVVGQGGETQYF. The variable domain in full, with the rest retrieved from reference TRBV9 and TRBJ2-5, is DSGVTQTPKHLITATGQRVTLRCSPRSGDLSVYWYQQSLDQGLQFLIQYYNGEERAKGNILERFSAQQFPDLHSELNLSSLELGDSALYFCASSVVGQGGETQYFGPGTRLLVL.

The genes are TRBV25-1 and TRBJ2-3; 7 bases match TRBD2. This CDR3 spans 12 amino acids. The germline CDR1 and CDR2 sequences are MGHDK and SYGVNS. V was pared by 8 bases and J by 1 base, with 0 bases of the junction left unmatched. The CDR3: CASGRGTDTQYF. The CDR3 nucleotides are TGTGCCAGCGGGAGGGGCACAGATACGCAGTATTTT.

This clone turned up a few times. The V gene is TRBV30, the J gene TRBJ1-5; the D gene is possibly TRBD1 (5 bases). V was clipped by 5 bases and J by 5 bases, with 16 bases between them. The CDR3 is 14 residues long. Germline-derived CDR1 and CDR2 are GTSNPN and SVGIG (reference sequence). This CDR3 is CAWGRTIPYQPQHF. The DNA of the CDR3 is TGTGCCTGGGGGAGGACAATCCCTTATCAGCCCCAGCATTTT. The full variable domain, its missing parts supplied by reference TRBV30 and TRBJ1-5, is SQTIHQWPATLVQPVGSPLSLECTVEGTSNPNLYWYRQAAGRGLQLLFYSVGIGQISSEVPQNLSASRPQDRQFILSSKKLLLSDSGFYLCAWGRTIPYQPQHFGDGTRLSIL.

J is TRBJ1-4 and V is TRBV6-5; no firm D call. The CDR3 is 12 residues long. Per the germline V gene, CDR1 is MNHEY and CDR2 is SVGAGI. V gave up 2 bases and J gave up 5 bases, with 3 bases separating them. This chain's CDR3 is CASSYRNEKLFF. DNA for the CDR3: TGTGCCAGCAGTTACAGGAATGAAAAACTGTTTTTT.

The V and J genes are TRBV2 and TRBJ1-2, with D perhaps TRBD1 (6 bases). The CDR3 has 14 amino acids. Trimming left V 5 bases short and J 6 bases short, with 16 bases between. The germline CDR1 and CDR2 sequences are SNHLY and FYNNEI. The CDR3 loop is CASSTGGQEDGYTF. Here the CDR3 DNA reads TGTGCCAGCAGTACCGGGGGACAAGAAGATGGCTACACCTTC.

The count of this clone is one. The CDR3 here is CASSPSAEAFF. DNA for the CDR3: TGTGCCAGCAGTCCATCAGCAGAAGCTTTCTTT. The rearrangement uses TRBV28 and TRBJ1-1, with D hard to call. The CDR3 sequence is 11 residues long. V was shortened by 5 bases and J by 8 bases, with 9 bases between the two germline ends. Germline CDR1 MDHEN, CDR2 SYDVKM.

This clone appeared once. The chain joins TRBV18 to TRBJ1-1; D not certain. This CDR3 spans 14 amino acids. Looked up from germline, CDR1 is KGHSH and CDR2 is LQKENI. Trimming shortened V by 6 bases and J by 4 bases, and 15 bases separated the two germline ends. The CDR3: CASSHSDSVTEAFF. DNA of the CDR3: TGTGCCAGCTCCCACTCGGATTCTGTCACTGAAGCTTTCTTT.

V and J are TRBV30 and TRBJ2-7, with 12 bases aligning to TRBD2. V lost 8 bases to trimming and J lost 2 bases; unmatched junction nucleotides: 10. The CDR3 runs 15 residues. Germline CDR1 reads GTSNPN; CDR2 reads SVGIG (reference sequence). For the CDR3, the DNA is TGTGCCCTTACTAGCGGGAGGCCCGCCACCTACGAGCAGTACTTC. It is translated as CALTSGRPATYEQYF. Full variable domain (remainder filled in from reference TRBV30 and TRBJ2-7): SQTIHQWPATLVQPVGSPLSLECTVEGTSNPNLYWYRQAAGRGLQLLFYSVGIGQISSEVPQNLSASRPQDRQFILSSKKLLLSDSGFYLCALTSGRPATYEQYFGPGTRLTVT.

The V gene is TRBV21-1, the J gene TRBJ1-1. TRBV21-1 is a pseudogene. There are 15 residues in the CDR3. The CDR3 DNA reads TGTGCCACCAGCAAACAAGGGGAGGGGGGGTTTGAAGCTTTCTTT. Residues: CATSKQGEGGFEAFF.

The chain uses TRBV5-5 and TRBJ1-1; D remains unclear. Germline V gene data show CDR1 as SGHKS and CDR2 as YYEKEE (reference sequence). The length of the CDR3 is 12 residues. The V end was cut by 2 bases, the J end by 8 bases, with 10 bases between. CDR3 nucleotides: TGTGCCAGCAGCTTCCCCCTGGACGAAGCTTTCTTT. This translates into CASSFPLDEAFF.

The CDR3, as DNA: TGCAGCGTTGCCAGGGCGAACACTGAAGCTTTCTTT. This translates into CSVARANTEAFF. The genes are TRBV29-1 and TRBJ1-1, with D possibly matching TRBD1 (5 bases). This CDR3 contains 12 residues. The germline gives CDR1 SQVTM, CDR2 ANQGSEA. V lost 4 bases, J lost 1 base, and 7 bases lay in between.

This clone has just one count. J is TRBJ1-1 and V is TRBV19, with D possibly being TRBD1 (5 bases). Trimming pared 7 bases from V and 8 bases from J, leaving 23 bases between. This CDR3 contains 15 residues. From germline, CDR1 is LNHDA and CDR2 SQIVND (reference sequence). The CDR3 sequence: CASTGTNLFLKEAFF. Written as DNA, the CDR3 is TGTGCCAGTACGGGGACGAACCTCTTTTTAAAGGAAGCTTTCTTT.

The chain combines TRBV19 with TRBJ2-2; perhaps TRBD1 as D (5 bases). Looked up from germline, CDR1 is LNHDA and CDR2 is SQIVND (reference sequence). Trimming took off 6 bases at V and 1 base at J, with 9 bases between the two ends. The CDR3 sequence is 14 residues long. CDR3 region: CASRWQGNTGELFF. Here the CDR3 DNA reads TGTGCCAGTAGGTGGCAGGGGAACACCGGGGAGCTGTTTTTT.